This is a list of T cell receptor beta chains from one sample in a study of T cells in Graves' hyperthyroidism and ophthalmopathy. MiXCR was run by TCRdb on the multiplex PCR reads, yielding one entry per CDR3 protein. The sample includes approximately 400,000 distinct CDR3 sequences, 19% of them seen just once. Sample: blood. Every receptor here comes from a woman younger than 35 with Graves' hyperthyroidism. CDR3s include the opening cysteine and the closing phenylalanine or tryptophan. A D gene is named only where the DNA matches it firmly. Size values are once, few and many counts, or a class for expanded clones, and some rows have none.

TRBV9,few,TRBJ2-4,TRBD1,TGTGCCAGCAGCGAACAGGGGGCGATGGACATTCAGTACTTC,CASSEQGAMDIQYF
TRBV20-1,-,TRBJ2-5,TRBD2,TGCAGTGCTAGTCGCGGGGGGGCCGGCCCCCAAGAGACCCAGTACTTC,CSASRGGAGPQETQYF
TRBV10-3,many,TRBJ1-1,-,TGTGCCATCACCCGACTGAACACTGAAGCTTTCTTT,CAITRLNTEAFF
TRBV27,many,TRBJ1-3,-,TGTGCCAGCAGTTCCTCGCGAGGGAACACCATATATTTT,CASSSSRGNTIYF
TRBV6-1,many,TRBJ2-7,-,TGTGCCACCCGCGAGCTTCGATACGAGCAGTACTTC,CATRELRYEQYF
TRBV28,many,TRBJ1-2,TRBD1,TGTGCCAGCGGGGACAGGAGAGGCTACACCTTC,CASGDRRGYTF
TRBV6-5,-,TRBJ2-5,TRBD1,TGTGCCAGCAGTTCTAACGGACAGGTGGAGGCGGAGACCCAGTACTTC,CASSSNGQVEAETQYF
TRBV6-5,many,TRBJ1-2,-,TGTGCCAGCAGTTACGGGGAATCTAACTATGGCTACACCTTC,CASSYGESNYGYTF
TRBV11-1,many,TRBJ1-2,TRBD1,TGTGCCAGCAGCGCAACGGGACAGGGGATCTATGGCTACACCTTC,CASSATGQGIYGYTF
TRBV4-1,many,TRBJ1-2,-,TGCGCCAGCAGCCTAGAGAATGGCTACACCTTC,CASSLENGYTF
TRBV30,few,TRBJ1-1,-,TGTGCCTCTAGACTCCTCGCGAACACTGAAGCTTTCTTT,CASRLLANTEAFF
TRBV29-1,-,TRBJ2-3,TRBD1,TGCAGCGTGACGCAGGGGGCAGATACGCAGTATTTT,CSVTQGADTQYF
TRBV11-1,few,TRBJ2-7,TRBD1,TGTGCCAGCAGCCGTTCCCAGGGGGACTCCTACGAGCAGTACTTC,CASSRSQGDSYEQYF
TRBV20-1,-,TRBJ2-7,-,TGCAGTGCTAGCTCCTCCCGGCCGGACACAGTTTTCTACGAGCAGTACTTC,CSASSSRPDTVFYEQYF
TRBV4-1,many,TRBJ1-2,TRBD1,TGCGCCAGCAGCCAACCGGGGGACAGCTCCTATGGCTACACCTTC,CASSQPGDSSYGYTF
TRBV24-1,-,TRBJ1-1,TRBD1,TGTGCCACCAGTGACGCGACAGGGACAACTGAAGCTTTCTTT,CATSDATGTTEAFF
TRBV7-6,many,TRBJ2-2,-,TGTGCCAGCAGCCCAGGGAACACCGGGAAGCTGTTTTTT,CASSPGNTGKLFF
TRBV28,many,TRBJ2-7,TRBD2,TGTGCCAGCAGCAATAGCGGGGGCAGCTACGAGCAGTACTTC,CASSNSGGSYEQYF
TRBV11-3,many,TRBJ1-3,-,TGTGCCAGCAGCTTAGGGTATAGGGGAATCGGAAACACCATATATTTT,CASSLGYRGIGNTIYF
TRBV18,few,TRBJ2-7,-,TGTGCCAGCTCACCCACCCGAGGCGGGTCCGGTGAGCAGTACTTC,CASSPTRGGSGEQYF
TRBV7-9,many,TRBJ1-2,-,TGTGCCAGCAGCATTCGGGGTGGCTATGGCTACACCTTC,CASSIRGGYGYTF
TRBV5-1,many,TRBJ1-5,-,TGCGCCAGCAGCTCGGAGGGGGGGCCCCAGCATTTT,CASSSEGGPQHF